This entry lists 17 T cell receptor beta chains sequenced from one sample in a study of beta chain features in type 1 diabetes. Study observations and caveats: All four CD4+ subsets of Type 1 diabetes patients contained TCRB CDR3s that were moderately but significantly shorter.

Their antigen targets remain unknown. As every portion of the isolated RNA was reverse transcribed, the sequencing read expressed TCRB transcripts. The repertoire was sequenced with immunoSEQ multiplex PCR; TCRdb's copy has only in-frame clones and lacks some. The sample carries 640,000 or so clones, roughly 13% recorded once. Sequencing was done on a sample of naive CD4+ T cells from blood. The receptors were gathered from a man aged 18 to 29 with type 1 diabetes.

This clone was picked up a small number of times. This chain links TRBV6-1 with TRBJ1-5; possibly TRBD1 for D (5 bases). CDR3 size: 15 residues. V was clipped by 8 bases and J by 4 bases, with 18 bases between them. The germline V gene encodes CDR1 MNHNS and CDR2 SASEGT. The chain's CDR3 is CASSLPGQRNQPQHF. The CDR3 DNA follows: TGTGCCAGCTCGTTGCCGGGGCAGAGGAATCAGCCCCAGCATTTT.

CDR3 in amino acids: CASSPARGGNLEETQYF. In DNA form, the CDR3 reads TGTGCCAGCTCACCCGCGAGGGGAGGGAACCTAGAAGAGACCCAGTACTTC. V gene TRBV18 combines with J gene TRBJ2-5; TRBD2 matches 7 bases. The J segment lost 3 bases and the V segment lost 3 bases, leaving 13 bases of the junction unmatched. Germline CDR1 and CDR2: KGHSH and LQKENI. The CDR3 spans 17 residues.

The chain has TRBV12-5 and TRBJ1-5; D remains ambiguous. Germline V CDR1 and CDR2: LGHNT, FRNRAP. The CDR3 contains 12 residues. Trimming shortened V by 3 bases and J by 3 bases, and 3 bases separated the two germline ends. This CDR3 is CASGFNNQPQHF. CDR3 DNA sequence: TGTGCTAGTGGTTTCAACAATCAGCCCCAGCATTTT.

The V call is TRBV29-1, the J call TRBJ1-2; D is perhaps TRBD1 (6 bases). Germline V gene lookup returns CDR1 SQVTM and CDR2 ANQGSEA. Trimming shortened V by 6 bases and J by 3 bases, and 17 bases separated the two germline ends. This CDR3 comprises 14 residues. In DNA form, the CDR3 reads TGCAGCGTCCGTCCCGGGACACGGGACTATGGCTACACCTTC. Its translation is CSVRPGTRDYGYTF.

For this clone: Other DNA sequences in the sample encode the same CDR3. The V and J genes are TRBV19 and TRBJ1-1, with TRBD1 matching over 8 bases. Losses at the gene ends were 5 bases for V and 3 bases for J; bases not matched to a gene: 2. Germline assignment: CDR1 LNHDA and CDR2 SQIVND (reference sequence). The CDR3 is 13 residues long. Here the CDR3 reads CASSADRDTEAFF. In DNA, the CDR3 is TGTGCCAGTAGTGCGGACAGGGACACTGAAGCTTTCTTT. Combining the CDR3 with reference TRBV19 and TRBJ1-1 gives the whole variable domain DGGITQSPKYLFRKEGQNVTLSCEQNLNHDAMYWYRQDPGQGLRLIYYSQIVNDFQKGDIAEGYSVSREKKESFPLTVTSAQKNPTAFYLCASSADRDTEAFFGQGTRLTVV.

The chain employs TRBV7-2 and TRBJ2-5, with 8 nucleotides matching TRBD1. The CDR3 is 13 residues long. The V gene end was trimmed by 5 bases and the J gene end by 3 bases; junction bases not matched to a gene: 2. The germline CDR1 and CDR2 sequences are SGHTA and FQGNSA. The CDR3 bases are TGTGCCAGCAGCCCGGGACAGGAAGAGACCCAGTACTTC. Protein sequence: CASSPGQEETQYF.

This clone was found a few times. In nucleotides, the CDR3 is TGCAGCGTTCGCACTAGCGTGGACACCGGGGAGCTGTTTTTT. The encoded protein is CSVRTSVDTGELFF. The rearrangement joins TRBV29-1 to TRBJ2-2, with 7 bases aligning to TRBD2. V trimming: 5 bases; J trimming: 3 bases; junction bases outside the gene matches: 6. The CDR3 has 14 residues. The germline CDR1 and CDR2 sequences are SQVTM and ANQGSEA.

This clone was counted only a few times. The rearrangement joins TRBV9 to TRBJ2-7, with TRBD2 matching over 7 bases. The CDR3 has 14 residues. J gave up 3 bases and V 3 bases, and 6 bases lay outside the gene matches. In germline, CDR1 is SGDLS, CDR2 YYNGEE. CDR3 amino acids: CASSAGLGIYEQYF. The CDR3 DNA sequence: TGTGCCAGCAGCGCAGGACTAGGAATCTACGAGCAGTACTTC.

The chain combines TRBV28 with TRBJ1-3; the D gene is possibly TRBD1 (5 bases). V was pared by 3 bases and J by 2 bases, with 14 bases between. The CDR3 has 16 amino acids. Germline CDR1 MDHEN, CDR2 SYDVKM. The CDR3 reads CASSLQQVTTGNTIYF. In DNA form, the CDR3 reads TGTGCCAGCAGTTTGCAACAGGTTACGACTGGAAACACCATATATTTT.

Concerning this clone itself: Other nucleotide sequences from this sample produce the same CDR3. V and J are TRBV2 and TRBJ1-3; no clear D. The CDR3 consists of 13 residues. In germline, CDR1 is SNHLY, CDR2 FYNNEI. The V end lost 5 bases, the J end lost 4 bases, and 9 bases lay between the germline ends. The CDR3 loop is CASSPGSGNTIYF. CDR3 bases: TGTGCCAGCAGTCCAGGCTCAGGAAACACCATATATTTT.

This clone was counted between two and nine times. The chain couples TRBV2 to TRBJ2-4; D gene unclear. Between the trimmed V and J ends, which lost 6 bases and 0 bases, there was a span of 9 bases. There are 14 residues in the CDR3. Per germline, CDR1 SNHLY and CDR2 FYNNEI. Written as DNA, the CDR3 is TGTGCCAGCAGCTCGGACGGAGCCAAAAACATTCAGTACTTC. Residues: CASSSDGAKNIQYF.

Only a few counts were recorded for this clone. This CDR3 reads CASSLALREKLFF. The CDR3 DNA follows: TGTGCCAGCAGCTTAGCGCTGAGGGAAAAACTGTTTTTT. The chain combines TRBV7-2 with TRBJ1-4; D is undetermined. V lost 0 bases, J lost 8 bases, and 7 bases lay in between. The CDR3 has 13 residues. Germline V gives CDR1 SGHTA, CDR2 FQGNSA.

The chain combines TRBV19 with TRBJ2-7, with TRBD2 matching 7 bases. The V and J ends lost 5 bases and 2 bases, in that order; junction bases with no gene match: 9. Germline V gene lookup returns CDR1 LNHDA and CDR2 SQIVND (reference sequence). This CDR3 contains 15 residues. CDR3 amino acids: CASSREAAKAYEQYF. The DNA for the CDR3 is TGTGCCAGTAGTCGGGAGGCTGCGAAGGCCTACGAGCAGTACTTC.

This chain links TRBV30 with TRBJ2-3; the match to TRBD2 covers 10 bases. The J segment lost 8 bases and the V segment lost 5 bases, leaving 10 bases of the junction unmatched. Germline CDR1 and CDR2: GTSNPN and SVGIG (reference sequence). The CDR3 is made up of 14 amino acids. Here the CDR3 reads CAWEGTSDFGTQYF. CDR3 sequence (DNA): TGTGCCTGGGAAGGGACTAGCGATTTTGGTACGCAGTATTTT.

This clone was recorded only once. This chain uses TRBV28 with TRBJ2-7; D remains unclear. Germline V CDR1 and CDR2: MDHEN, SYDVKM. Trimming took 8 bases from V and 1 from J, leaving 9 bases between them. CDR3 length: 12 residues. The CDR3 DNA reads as TGTGCCAGCGGATTAATTTCCTACGAGCAGTACTTC. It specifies CASGLISYEQYF.

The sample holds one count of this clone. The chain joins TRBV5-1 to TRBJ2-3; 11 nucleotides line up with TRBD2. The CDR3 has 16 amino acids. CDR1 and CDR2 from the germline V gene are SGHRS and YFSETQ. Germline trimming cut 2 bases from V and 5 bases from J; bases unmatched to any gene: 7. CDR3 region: CASSLILAGEGDTQYF. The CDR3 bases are TGCGCCAGCAGCTTAATACTAGCGGGAGAAGGAGATACGCAGTATTTT.

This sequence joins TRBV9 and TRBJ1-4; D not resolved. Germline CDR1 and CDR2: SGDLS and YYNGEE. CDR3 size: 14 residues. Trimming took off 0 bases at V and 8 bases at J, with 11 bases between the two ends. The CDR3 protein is CASSVAGRGEKLFF. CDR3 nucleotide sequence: TGTGCCAGCAGCGTAGCTGGGCGGGGAGAAAAACTGTTTTTT.